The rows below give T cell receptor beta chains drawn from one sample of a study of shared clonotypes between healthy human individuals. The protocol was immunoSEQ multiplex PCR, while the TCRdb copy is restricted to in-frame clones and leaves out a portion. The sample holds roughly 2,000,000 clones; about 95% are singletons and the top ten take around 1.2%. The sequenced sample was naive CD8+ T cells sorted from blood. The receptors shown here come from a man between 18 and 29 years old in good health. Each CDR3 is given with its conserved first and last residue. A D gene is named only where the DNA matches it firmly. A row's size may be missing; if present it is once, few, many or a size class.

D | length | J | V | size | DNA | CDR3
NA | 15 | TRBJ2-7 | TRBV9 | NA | TGTGCCAGCAGCGTAGGACTCTTGGAGGGGGACGAGCAGTACTTC | CASSVGLLEGDEQYF
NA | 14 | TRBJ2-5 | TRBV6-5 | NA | TGTGCCAGCAGTTACTTAGAGGGGCGAGAGACCCAGTACTTC | CASSYLEGRETQYF
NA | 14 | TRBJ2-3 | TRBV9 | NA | TGTGCCAGCAGCGTAGTGGGAGCGAGAGATACGCAGTATTTT | CASSVVGARDTQYF
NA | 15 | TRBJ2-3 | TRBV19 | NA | TGTGCCAGAGGGGTGGCGCGGGATGGCACAGATACGCAGTATTTT | CARGVARDGTDTQYF
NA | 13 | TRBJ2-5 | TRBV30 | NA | TGTGCCCCAGGGGGAGGGACAGAAGAGACCCAGTACTTC | CAPGGGTEETQYF
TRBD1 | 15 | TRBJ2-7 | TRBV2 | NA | TGTGCCAGCAGGTATACAGGGGTCGTCTCCTACGAGCAGTACTTC | CASRYTGVVSYEQYF
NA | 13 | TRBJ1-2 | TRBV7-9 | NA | TGTGCCAGCAGAGTAACAGGAACCTATGGCTACACCTTC | CASRVTGTYGYTF
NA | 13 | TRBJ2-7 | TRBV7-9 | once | TGTGCCACCAAAGACAGCTGGCGCGGTGAGCAGTACTTC | CATKDSWRGEQYF
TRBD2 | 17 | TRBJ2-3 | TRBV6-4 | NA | TGTGCCAGCAGTGCCCCCTTACTAGCGGGGTCCACAGATACGCAGTATTTT | CASSAPLLAGSTDTQYF
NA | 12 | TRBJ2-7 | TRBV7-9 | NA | TGTGCCAGCAACGGCGAGGCATACGAGCAGTACTTC | CASNGEAYEQYF
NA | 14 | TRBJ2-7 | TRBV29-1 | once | TGCAGCGTTGAAGAGCTCGACAGCTCCTACGAGCAGTACTTC | CSVEELDSSYEQYF
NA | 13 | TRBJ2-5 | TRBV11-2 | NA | TGTGCCAGCAGCTTAGTGGTCGAAGAGACCCAGTACTTC | CASSLVVEETQYF
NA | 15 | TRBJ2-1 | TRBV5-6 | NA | TGTGCCAGCAGCCCGCTTGAGGGTTCCTACAATGAGCAGTTCTTC | CASSPLEGSYNEQFF
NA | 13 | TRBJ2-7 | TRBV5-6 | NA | TGTGCCAGCAGCTTGGGCGGCTCGGACGAGCAGTACTTC | CASSLGGSDEQYF
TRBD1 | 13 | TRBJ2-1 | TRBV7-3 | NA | TGTGCCAGCAGCTACAGGGGTGGGAATGAGCAGTTCTTC | CASSYRGGNEQFF
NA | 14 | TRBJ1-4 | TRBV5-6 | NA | TGTGCCAGCAGCTATACGACAGAGGTGAAAAAACTGTTTTTT | CASSYTTEVKKLFF
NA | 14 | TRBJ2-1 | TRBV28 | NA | TGTGCCAGCAGTCTGGGGGGCCAGGTGGATGAGCAGTTCTTC | CASSLGGQVDEQFF
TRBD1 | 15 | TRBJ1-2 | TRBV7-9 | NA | TGCGCCAGCAGCCAAGATACACAGGGGGCGAGCGGCTACACCTTC | CASSQDTQGASGYTF
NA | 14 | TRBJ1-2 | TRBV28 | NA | TGTGCCAGCAGCCGGGTCACGGTGAACTATGGCTACACCTTC | CASSRVTVNYGYTF
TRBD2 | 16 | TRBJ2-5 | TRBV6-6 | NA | TGTGCCAGCAGTTACTCACAAGCGGGAGTGGGGGAGACCCAGTACTTC | CASSYSQAGVGETQYF
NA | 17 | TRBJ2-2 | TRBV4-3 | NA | TGCGCCAGCAGCCAAGTTTTTTTGGGGTATACCACCGGGGAGCTGTTTTTT | CASSQVFLGYTTGELFF
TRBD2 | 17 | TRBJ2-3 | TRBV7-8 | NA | TGTGCCAGCAGCTTAGAGTTCGCGGGGGGGCAGACAGATACGCAGTATTTT | CASSLEFAGGQTDTQYF
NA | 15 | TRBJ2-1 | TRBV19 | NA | TGTGCCAGTAGTGAGTTGCCAAGCTCCTACAATGAGCAGTTCTTC | CASSELPSSYNEQFF
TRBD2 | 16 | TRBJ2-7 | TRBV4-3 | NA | TGCGCCAGCAGCCAAGTGATGGGAGGGGTTGGTTACGAGCAGTACTTC | CASSQVMGGVGYEQYF
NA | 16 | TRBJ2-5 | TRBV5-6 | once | TGTGCCAGCAGCATAAGGGAGACAGGTTACCAAGAGACCCAGTACTTC | CASSIRETGYQETQYF
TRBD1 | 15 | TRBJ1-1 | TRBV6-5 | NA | TGTGCCAGCAGCCGAATAGACAGGGGTAACACTGAAGCTTTCTTT | CASSRIDRGNTEAFF
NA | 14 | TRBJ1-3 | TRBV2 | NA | TGTGCCAGCAGTGATTCGGGCTCTGGAAACACCATATATTTT | CASSDSGSGNTIYF
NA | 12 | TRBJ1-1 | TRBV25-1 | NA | TGTGCCAGCAGTCGGGGGGATGATGAAGCTTTCTTT | CASSRGDDEAFF
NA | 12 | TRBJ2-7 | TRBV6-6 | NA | TGTGCCAGCAGTTATCCCCTCTACGAGCAGTACTTC | CASSYPLYEQYF